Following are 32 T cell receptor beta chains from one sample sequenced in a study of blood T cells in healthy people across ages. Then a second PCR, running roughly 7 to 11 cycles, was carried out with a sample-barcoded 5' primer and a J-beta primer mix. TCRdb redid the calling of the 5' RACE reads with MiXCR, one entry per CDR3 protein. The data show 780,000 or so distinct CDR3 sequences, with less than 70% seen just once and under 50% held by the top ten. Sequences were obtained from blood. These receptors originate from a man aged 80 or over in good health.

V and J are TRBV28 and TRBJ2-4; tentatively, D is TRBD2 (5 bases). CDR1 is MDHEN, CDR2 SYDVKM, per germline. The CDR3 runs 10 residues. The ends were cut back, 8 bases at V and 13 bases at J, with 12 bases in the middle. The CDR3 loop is CASGYGEQYF. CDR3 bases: TGTGCCAGCGGCTATGGGGAGCAGTACTTC. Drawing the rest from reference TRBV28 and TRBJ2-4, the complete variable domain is DVKVTQSSRYLVKRTGEKVFLECVQDMDHENMFWYRQDPGLGLRLIYFSYDVKMKEKGDIPEGYSVSREKKERFSLILESASTNQTSMYLCASGYGEQYFGAGTRLSVL.

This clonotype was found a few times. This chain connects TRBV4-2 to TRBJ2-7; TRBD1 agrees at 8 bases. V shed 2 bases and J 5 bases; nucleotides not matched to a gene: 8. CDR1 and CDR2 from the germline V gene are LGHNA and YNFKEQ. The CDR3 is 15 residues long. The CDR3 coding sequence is TGTGCCAGCAGCCAATTGGGCACAGGGGGTAACGAGCAGTACTTC. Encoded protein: CASSQLGTGGNEQYF.

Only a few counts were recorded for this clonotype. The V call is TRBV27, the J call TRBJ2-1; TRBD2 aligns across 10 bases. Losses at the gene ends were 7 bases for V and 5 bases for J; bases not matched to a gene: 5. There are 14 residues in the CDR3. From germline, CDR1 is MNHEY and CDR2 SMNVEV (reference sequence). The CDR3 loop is CASTVLAGHNEQFF. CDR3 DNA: TGTGCCAGCACCGTACTAGCGGGACACAATGAGCAGTTCTTC.

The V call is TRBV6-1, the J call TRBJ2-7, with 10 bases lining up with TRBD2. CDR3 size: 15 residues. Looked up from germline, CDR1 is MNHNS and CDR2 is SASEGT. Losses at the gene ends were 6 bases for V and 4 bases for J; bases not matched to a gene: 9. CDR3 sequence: CASRVAGGLPYEQYF. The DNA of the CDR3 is TGTGCCAGCAGGGTAGCGGGAGGCCTCCCTTACGAGCAGTACTTC.

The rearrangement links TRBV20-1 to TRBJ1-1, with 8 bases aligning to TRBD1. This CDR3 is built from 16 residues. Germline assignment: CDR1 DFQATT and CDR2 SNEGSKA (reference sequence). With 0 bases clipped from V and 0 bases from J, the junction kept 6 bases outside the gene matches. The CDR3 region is CSARDLYRGMNTEAFF. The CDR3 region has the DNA TGCAGTGCTAGAGATCTTTACAGGGGGATGAACACTGAAGCTTTCTTT.

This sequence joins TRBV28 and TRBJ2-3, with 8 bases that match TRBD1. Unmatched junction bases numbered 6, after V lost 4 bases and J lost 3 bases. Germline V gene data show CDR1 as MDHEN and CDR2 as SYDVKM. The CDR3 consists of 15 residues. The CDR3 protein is CASSSAGTGTDTQYF. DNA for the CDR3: TGTGCCAGCAGTTCCGCCGGGACAGGTACAGATACGCAGTATTTT.

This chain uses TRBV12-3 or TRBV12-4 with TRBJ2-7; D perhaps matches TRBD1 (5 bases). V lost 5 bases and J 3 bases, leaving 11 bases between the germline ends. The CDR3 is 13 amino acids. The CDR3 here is CASSVGDLYEQYF. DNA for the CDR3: TGTGCCAGCAGTGTAGGGGATCTCTACGAGCAGTACTTC.

CDR3 sequence: CACRGAKFQETQYF. CDR3 nucleotides: TGTGCTTGCCGGGGGGCTAAATTTCAAGAGACCCAGTACTTC. J is TRBJ2-7 and V is TRBV28, with D possibly matching TRBD2 (7 bases). With the DNA end fitting TRBJ2-5 better, the J assignment may be wrong. The CDR3 totals 14 residues. CDR1 MDHEN and CDR2 SYDVKM come from the germline V gene.

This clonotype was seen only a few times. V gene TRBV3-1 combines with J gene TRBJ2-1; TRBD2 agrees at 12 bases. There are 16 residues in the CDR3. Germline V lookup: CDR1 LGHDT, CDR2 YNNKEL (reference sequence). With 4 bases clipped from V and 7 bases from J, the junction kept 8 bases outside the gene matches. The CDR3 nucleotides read TGTGCCAGCAGCCCAACACTAGCGGGAGGACGGAATGAGCAGTTCTTC. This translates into CASSPTLAGGRNEQFF.

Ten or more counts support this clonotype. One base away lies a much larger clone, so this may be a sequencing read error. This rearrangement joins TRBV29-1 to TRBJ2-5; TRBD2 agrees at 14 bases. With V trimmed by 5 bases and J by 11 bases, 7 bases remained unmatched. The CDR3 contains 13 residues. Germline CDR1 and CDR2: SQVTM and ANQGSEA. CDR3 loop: CSVKTSGRAEQYF. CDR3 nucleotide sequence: TGCAGCGTTAAGACTAGCGGGAGGGCTGAGCAGTACTTC. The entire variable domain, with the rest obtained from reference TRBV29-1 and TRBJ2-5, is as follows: SAVISQKPSRDICQRGTSLTIQCQVDSQVTMMFWYRQQPGQSLTLIATANQGSEATYESGFVIDKFPISRPNLTFSTLTVSNMSPEDSSIYLCSVKTSGRAEQYFGPGTRLLVL.

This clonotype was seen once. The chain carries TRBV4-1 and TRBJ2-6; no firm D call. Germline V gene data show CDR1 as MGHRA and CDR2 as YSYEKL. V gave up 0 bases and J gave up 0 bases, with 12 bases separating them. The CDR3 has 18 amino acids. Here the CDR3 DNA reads TGCGCCAGCAGCCAAGATCCGGGCCGAGACTCTGGGGCCAACGTCCTGACTTTC. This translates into CASSQDPGRDSGANVLTF.

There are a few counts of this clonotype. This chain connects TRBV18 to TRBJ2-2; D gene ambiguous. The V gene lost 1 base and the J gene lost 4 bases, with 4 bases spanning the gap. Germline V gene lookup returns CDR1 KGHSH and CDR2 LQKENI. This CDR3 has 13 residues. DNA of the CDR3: TGTGCCAGCTCACCACTTAGCACCGGGGAGCTGTTTTTT. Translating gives CASSPLSTGELFF.

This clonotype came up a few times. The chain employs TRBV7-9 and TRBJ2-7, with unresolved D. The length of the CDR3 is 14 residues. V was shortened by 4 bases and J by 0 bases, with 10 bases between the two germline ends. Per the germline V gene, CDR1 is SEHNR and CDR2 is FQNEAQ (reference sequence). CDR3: CASSSRTNSYEQYF. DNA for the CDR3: TGTGCCAGCAGCTCCCGGACCAACTCCTACGAGCAGTACTTC.

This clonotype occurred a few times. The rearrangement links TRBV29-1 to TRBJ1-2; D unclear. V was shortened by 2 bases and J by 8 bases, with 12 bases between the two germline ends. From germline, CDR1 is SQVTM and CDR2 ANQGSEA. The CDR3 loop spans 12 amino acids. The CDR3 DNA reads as TGCAGCGTTGAACAGGCGCGTCGAGGCTACACCTTC. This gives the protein CSVEQARRGYTF.

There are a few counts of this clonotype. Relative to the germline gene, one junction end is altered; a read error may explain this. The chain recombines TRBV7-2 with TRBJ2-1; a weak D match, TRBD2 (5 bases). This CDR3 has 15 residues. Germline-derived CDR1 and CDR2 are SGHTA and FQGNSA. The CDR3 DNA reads TGTGCCAGCAGCCTAGCAGTCAGCTCCTACAATGAGCAGTTCTTC. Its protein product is CASSLAVSSYNEQFF.

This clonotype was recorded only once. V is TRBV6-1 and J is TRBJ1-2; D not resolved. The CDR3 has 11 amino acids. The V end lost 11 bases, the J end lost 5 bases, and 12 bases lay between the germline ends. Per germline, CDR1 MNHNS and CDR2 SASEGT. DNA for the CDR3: TGTGCCGCCCTGGGAGGTTATGGCTACACCTTC. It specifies CAALGGYGYTF.

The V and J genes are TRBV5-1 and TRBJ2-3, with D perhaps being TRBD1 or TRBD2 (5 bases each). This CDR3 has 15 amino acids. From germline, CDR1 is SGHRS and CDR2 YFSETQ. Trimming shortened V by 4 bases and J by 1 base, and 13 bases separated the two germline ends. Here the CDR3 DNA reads TGCGCCAGCAGCCCCGTGGGGGTAGGCACAGATACGCAGTATTTT. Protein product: CASSPVGVGTDTQYF.

This chain's CDR3 is CASSLYAQGWETQYF. The DNA for the CDR3 is TGTGCCAGCAGTTTATACGCACAGGGGTGGGAGACCCAGTACTTC. The chain joins TRBV27 to TRBJ2-5; 7 bases fit TRBD1. The germline gives CDR1 MNHEY, CDR2 SMNVEV (reference sequence). J gave up 5 bases and V 1 base, and 7 bases lay outside the gene matches. The CDR3 sequence is 15 residues long.

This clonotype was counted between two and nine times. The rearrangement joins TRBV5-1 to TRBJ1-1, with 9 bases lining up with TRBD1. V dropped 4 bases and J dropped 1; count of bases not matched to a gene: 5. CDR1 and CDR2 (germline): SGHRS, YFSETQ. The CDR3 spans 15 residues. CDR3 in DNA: TGCGCCAGCAGCCGGGGGACAGGGCCGAACACTGAAGCTTTCTTT. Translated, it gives CASSRGTGPNTEAFF.

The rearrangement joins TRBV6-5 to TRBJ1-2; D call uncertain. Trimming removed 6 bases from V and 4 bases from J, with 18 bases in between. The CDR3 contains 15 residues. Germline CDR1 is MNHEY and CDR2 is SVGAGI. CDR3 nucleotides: TGTGCCAGCAGACGAGTTGTTGCAGGAGGCTATGGCTACACCTTC. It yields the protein CASRRVVAGGYGYTF.

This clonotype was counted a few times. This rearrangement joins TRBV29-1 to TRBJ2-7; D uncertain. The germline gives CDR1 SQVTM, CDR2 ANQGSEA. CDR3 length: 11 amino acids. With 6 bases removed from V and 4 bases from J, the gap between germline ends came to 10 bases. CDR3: CSVRNLYEQYF. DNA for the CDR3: TGCAGCGTGCGAAACTTATACGAGCAGTACTTC.

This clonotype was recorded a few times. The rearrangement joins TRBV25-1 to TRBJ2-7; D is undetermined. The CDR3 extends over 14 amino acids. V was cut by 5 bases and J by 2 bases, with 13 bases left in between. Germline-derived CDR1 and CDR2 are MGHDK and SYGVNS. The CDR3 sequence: CASSSSPHPYEQYF. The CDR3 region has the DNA TGTGCCAGCAGTTCGTCACCCCATCCCTACGAGCAGTACTTC.

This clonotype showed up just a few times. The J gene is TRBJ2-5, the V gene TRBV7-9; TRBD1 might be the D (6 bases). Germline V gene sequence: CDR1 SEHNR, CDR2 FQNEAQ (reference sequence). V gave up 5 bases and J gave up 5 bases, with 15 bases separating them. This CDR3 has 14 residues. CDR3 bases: TGTGCCAGCAGCAACACAGGGTATCCGGAGACCCAGTACTTC. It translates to CASSNTGYPETQYF.

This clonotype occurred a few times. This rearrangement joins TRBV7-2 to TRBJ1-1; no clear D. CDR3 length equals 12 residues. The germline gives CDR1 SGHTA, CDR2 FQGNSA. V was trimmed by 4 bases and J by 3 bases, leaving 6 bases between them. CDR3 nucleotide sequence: TGTGCCAGCAGCTCGCCATACACTGAAGCTTTCTTT. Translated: CASSSPYTEAFF.

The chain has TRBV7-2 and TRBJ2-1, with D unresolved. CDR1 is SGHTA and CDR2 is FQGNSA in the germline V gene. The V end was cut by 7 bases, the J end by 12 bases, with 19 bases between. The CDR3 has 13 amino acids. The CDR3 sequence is CASIVVAERGQFF. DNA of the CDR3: TGTGCCAGCATCGTAGTCGCAGAGAGAGGGCAGTTCTTC.

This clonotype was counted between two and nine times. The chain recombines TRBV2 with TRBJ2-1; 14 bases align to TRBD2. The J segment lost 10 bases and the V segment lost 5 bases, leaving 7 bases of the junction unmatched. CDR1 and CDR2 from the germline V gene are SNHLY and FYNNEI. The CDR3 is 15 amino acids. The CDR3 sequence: CASSSGLAGVWEQFF. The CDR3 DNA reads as TGTGCCAGCAGTTCGGGACTAGCGGGAGTGTGGGAGCAGTTCTTC.

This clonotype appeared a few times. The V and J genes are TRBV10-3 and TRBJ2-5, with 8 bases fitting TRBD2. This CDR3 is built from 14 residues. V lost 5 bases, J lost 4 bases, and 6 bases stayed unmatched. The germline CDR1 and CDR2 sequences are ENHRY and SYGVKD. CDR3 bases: TGTGCCATCAGTCAGGAGCGGGAGCCAGAGACCCAGTACTTC. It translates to CAISQEREPETQYF.

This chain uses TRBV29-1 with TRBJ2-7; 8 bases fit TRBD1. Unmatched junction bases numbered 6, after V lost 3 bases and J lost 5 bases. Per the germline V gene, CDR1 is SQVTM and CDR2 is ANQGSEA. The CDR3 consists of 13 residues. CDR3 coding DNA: TGCAGCGTTGATGGCAGGGGGCGCGACGAGCAGTACTTC. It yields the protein CSVDGRGRDEQYF.

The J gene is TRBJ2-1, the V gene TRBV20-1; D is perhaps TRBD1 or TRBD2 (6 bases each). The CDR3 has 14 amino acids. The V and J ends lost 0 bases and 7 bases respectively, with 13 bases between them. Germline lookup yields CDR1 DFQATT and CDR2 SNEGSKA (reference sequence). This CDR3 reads CSAREARGGNEQFF. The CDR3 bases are TGCAGTGCTAGAGAGGCGCGAGGGGGGAATGAGCAGTTCTTC.

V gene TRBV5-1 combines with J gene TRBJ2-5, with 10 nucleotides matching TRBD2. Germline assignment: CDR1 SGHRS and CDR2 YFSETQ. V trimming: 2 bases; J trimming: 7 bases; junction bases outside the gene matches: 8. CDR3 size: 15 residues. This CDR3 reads CASSFEASGSVTQYF. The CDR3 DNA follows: TGCGCCAGCAGCTTTGAGGCTAGCGGGAGCGTGACCCAGTACTTC.

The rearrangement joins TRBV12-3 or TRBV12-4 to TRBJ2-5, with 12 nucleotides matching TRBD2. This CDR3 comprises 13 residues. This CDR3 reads CANGLAGGNEQYF. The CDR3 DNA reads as TGTGCTAATGGGCTAGCGGGAGGGAATGAGCAGTACTTC.

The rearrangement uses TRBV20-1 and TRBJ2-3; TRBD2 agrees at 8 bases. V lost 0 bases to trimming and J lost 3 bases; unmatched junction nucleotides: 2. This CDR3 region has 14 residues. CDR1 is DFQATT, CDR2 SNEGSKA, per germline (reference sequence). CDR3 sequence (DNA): TGCAGTGCTAGAGATAGCGGGACTACAGATACGCAGTATTTT. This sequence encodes CSARDSGTTDTQYF.